One and the same sample provided the 9 T cell receptor beta chains below, sequenced in a study of T cells in Graves' hyperthyroidism and ophthalmopathy. RNA transcripts provided the source from which TCR beta CDR3 regions were amplified. The HTBI primer set served for first-round RT-PCR of the TCR CDR3. MiXCR, run by TCRdb on the multiplex PCR reads, gives a single entry per CDR3 protein. The sample has 300,000 to 500,000 distinct CDR3 sequences, around 15% seen once. Material for sequencing was blood. Receptors were obtained from a man aged 45-65 years with Graves' ophthalmopathy.

V is TRBV15 and J is TRBJ2-3, with 9 bases that match TRBD2. V lost 0 bases to trimming and J lost 9 bases; unmatched junction nucleotides: 10. This CDR3 contains 16 residues. Per the germline V gene, CDR1 is LNHNV and CDR2 is YYDKDF (reference sequence). The CDR3 DNA follows: TGTGCCACCAGCAGAGATTGGGCGGGAGGGCCCGTGACGCAGTATTTT. Protein: CATSRDWAGGPVTQYF.

This clonotype occurred a few times. The chain employs TRBV9 and TRBJ2-1; 7 bases match TRBD2. This CDR3 spans 17 amino acids. CDR1 is SGDLS and CDR2 is YYNGEE in the germline V gene. Unmatched junction bases numbered 16, after V lost 5 bases and J lost 5 bases. This chain's CDR3 is CASSRGPWASGDNEQFF. In DNA form, the CDR3 reads TGTGCCAGCAGTAGAGGACCGTGGGCTAGCGGTGACAATGAGCAGTTCTTC.

In its sample, this clonotype was seen many times. The chain links TRBV20-1 to TRBJ1-1, with a possible D match to TRBD1 (6 bases). CDR3 length: 13 amino acids. The germline V gene has CDR1 DFQATT and CDR2 SNEGSKA (reference sequence). V was shortened by 4 bases and J by 6 bases, with 15 bases between the two germline ends. The CDR3, as DNA: TGCAGTGCTATGGACAGTAGCATTGCTGAAGCTTTCTTT. Amino acid sequence: CSAMDSSIAEAFF.

The sample holds a few counts of this clonotype. This chain joins TRBV30 and TRBJ1-5; D is ambiguous. The length of the CDR3 is 13 residues. Germline values: CDR1 GTSNPN, CDR2 SVGIG (reference sequence). V was cut by 2 bases and J by 6 bases, with 11 bases left in between. This CDR3 is CAWSWQEGQPQHF. As DNA, the CDR3 is TGTGCCTGGAGTTGGCAGGAGGGTCAGCCCCAGCATTTT.

In this sample, this clonotype turned up many times. V is TRBV20-1 and J is TRBJ1-5, with D maybe TRBD1 (5 bases). V lost 6 bases to trimming and J lost 1 base, with 16 bases between them. Germline CDR1 DFQATT, CDR2 SNEGSKA (reference sequence). The CDR3 length is 15 residues. In DNA, the CDR3 is TGCAGTGCCCAACTGGGGGGATCGAGCAATCAGCCCCAGCATTTT. This translates into CSAQLGGSSNQPQHF.

The sample holds many counts of this clonotype. This chain links TRBV6-6 with TRBJ1-2; TRBD1 aligns across 9 bases. CDR1 and CDR2 from the germline V gene are MNHNY and SVGAGI (reference sequence). V gave up 2 bases and J gave up 7 bases; unmatched junction bases: 11. This CDR3 is built from 16 residues. In nucleotides, the CDR3 is TGTGCCAGCAGTTACCCTGCTAGGGACAGGGTATTTGGCTACACCTTC. Translated, it gives CASSYPARDRVFGYTF.

A word on this clonotype: A read error is likely, as this CDR3 ends without the conserved phenylalanine or tryptophan. The chain couples TRBV15 to TRBJ2-7, with a possible D match to TRBD2 (5 bases). V shed 0 bases and J shed 4 bases, with 13 bases lying between them. Germline loops: CDR1 LNHNV, CDR2 YYDKDF (reference sequence). The CDR3 sequence is 15 residues long. CDR3 coding DNA: TGTGCCACCAGCAGAGATCCCGGGATCAGGTACGAGCAGTACCTC. As protein: CATSRDPGIRYEQYL.

This clonotype was found many times. The J gene is TRBJ2-5, the V gene TRBV15; a possible D gene is TRBD2 (6 bases). CDR1 is LNHNV and CDR2 is YYDKDF in the germline V gene (reference sequence). Trimming took off 5 bases at V and 4 bases at J, with 8 bases between the two ends. This CDR3 spans 12 amino acids. The CDR3 sequence: CATSAGTETQYF. CDR3 sequence (DNA): TGTGCCACCAGCGCGGGGACAGAGACCCAGTACTTC. The entire variable domain, with the rest obtained from reference TRBV15 and TRBJ2-5, is as follows: DAMVIQNPRYQVTQFGKPVTLSCSQTLNHNVMYWYQQKSSQAPKLLFHYYDKDFNNEADTPDNFQSRRPNTSFCFLDIRSPGLGDTAMYLCATSAGTETQYFGPGTRLLVL.

The chain couples TRBV15 to TRBJ2-2; D uncertain. CDR3 size: 13 residues. Germline V gene data show CDR1 as LNHNV and CDR2 as YYDKDF (reference sequence). Trimming removed 4 bases from V and 5 bases from J, with 8 bases in between. CDR3 amino acids: CATSTKGTGELFF. CDR3 sequence (DNA): TGTGCCACCAGCACGAAGGGTACCGGGGAGCTGTTTTTT. The variable domain in full, with the rest retrieved from reference TRBV15 and TRBJ2-2, is DAMVIQNPRYQVTQFGKPVTLSCSQTLNHNVMYWYQQKSSQAPKLLFHYYDKDFNNEADTPDNFQSRRPNTSFCFLDIRSPGLGDTAMYLCATSTKGTGELFFGEGSRLTVL.